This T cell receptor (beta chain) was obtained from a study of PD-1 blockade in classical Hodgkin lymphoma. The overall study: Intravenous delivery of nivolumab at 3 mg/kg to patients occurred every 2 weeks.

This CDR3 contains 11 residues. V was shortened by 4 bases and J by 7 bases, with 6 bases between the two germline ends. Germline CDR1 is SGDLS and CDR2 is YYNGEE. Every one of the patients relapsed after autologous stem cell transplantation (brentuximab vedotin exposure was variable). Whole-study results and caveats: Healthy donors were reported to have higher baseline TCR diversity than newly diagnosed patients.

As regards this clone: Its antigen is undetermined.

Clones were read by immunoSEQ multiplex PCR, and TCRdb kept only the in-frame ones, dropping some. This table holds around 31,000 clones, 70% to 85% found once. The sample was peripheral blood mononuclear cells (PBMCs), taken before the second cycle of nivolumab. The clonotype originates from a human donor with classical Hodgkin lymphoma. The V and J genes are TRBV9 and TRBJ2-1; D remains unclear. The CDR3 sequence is CASSPGNEQFF. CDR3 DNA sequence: TGTGCCAGCAGCCCCGGGAATGAGCAGTTCTTC.